The 32 T cell receptor beta chains listed next were all sequenced from one sample in a study of T cells in Graves' hyperthyroidism and ophthalmopathy (dated by TCRdb to between 2018 and 2020). Library creation used multiplex PCR. The sample was run on an Illumina HiSeq 2000. The TCR beta CDR3 regions were amplified from the RNA transcripts. For the first round of RT-PCR on the TCR CDR3, the HTBI primer set was used together with the Qiagen OneStep RT-PCR kit. In-frame beta chains were kept once TCRdb had trimmed the public reads at Q25 with fastp and called clones with MiXCR. Every distinct CDR3 protein forms one entry, paired with its most common genes and DNA. The table for this sample lists some 500,000 distinct CDR3 sequences; around 22% of them were counted only once. The ten largest clones capture about 11% of the sample. The material sequenced was blood. All receptors derive from a woman in her 30s with Graves' ophthalmopathy.

The V gene is TRBV7-8, the J gene TRBJ1-5, with D uncertain. The germline CDR1 and CDR2 sequences are SGHVS and FQNEAQ. This CDR3 region has 13 residues. V lost 5 bases, J lost 4 bases, and 9 bases lay in between. Here the CDR3 reads CASSQTFNQPQHF. CDR3 DNA: TGTGCCAGCAGCCAAACCTTTAATCAGCCCCAGCATTTT.

This chain links TRBV2 with TRBJ1-1, with 8 bases matching TRBD1. Trimming cost V 3 bases and J 4 bases; bases outside gene matches: 1. The CDR3 has 13 amino acids. The V gene's germline CDR1 is SNHLY and CDR2 FYNNEI. Written as DNA, the CDR3 is TGTGCCAGCAGTGAGGACAGGGTCACTGAAGCTTTCTTT. The encoded protein is CASSEDRVTEAFF.

The chain carries TRBV6-1 and TRBJ1-5; D might be TRBD1 (6 bases). This CDR3 has 15 residues. The V gene lost 0 bases and the J gene lost 7 bases, with 13 bases spanning the gap. Germline loops: CDR1 MNHNS, CDR2 SASEGT. DNA for the CDR3: TGTGCCAGCAGTGAAGCGGGAGGGGGAGGCCAGCCCCAGCATTTT. It codes for CASSEAGGGGQPQHF.

The chain uses TRBV9 and TRBJ2-7; D call uncertain. With 3 bases removed from V and 3 bases from J, the gap between germline ends came to 13 bases. CDR1 is SGDLS and CDR2 is YYNGEE in the germline V gene. This CDR3 comprises 14 residues. CDR3 sequence (DNA): TGTGCCAGCAGCGGATCCGGAGTAGGCTACGAGCAGTACTTC. Encoded protein: CASSGSGVGYEQYF.

This clonotype was counted many times. The chain joins TRBV19 to TRBJ1-5; D perhaps matches TRBD1 (5 bases). The CDR3 runs 14 residues. CDR1 and CDR2 (germline): LNHDA, SQIVND (reference sequence). Trimming stripped 3 bases from V and 1 base from J, with 7 bases between. In DNA, the CDR3 is TGTGCCAGTAGTATTCCAGGGAGCAATCAGCCCCAGCATTTT. The encoded protein is CASSIPGSNQPQHF.

In this sample, this clonotype turned up many times. The chain is built from TRBV6-1 and TRBJ1-1; D call uncertain. CDR1 MNHNS and CDR2 SASEGT come from the germline V gene. Trimming cost V 8 bases and J 11 bases, with 18 bases left between them. The CDR3 length is 12 residues. CDR3 sequence reads: CASGRLRSLAFF. As DNA, the CDR3 is TGTGCCAGCGGCCGGTTGCGAAGCTTGGCTTTCTTT.

This clonotype has only a few counts. The chain has TRBV4-2 and TRBJ2-7; 10 bases fit TRBD2. This CDR3 comprises 15 residues. From germline, CDR1 is LGHNA and CDR2 YNFKEQ. The V and J ends lost 5 bases and 2 bases, in that order; junction bases with no gene match: 6. The DNA of the CDR3 is TGTGCCAGCAGCATCCGGACTAGCGGACCCTACGAGCAGTACTTC. Translating it yields CASSIRTSGPYEQYF.

This clonotype appeared a few times. The chain employs TRBV6-5 and TRBJ1-1, with D unresolved. Trimming cost V 3 bases and J 3 bases, with 8 bases left between them. The CDR3 contains 13 residues. Germline V gives CDR1 MNHEY, CDR2 SVGAGI. CDR3 DNA: TGTGCCAGCAGTTATGAGGAACACACTGAAGCTTTCTTT. Protein: CASSYEEHTEAFF.

This clonotype was observed many times. The chain recombines TRBV28 with TRBJ1-5, with D tentatively TRBD1 (6 bases). Trimming removed 10 bases at V and 4 bases at J, with 14 bases between. Per germline, CDR1 MDHEN and CDR2 SYDVKM. This CDR3 has 13 residues. The chain's CDR3 is CATSGTPNQPQHF. Here the CDR3 DNA reads TGTGCCACCTCCGGGACACCAAATCAGCCCCAGCATTTT.

This clonotype has a handful of counts. This chain's CDR3 is CASRDAVHQAETQYF. DNA of the CDR3: TGTGCCAGCAGGGATGCCGTCCACCAAGCGGAGACCCAGTACTTC. The chain has TRBV2 and TRBJ2-5; D uncertain. Deletions cut 6 bases from V and 5 bases from J, with 19 bases between. The germline CDR1 and CDR2 sequences are SNHLY and FYNNEI. The CDR3 totals 15 residues.

This clonotype showed up many times. The rearrangement links TRBV6-1 to TRBJ2-5; D is possibly TRBD2 (6 bases). The CDR3 runs 14 residues. Germline loops: CDR1 MNHNS, CDR2 SASEGT. V lost 5 bases, J lost 1 base, and 11 bases lay in between. The CDR3: CASSREAGQETQYF. The CDR3 region has the DNA TGTGCCAGCAGTCGGGAAGCGGGCCAAGAGACCCAGTACTTC.

The chain combines TRBV18 with TRBJ2-7; D unclear. The CDR3 covers 15 residues. Trimming cost V 3 bases and J 2 bases, with 14 bases left between them. Looked up from germline, CDR1 is KGHSH and CDR2 is LQKENI. This CDR3 reads CASSPSLNSPYEQYF. CDR3 DNA sequence: TGTGCCAGCTCACCTTCCCTTAACTCGCCCTACGAGCAGTACTTC.

This clonotype was recorded at least ten times. A much bigger clone sits one base away, suggesting this may be a read error. The rearrangement joins TRBV28 to TRBJ1-5; D is ambiguous. Germline V gene lookup returns CDR1 MDHEN and CDR2 SYDVKM. The CDR3 has 15 residues. Trimming pared 5 bases from V and 6 bases from J, leaving 17 bases between. The CDR3 nucleotides are TGTGCCAGCAGTCCACGGGGTCTGGGCAGTCAGCCCCAGCATTTT. Translation: CASSPRGLGSQPQHF.

This clonotype was recorded many times. The genes are TRBV4-2 and TRBJ2-7, with 7 bases matching TRBD1. CDR1 and CDR2 (germline): LGHNA, YNFKEQ. CDR3 length equals 14 residues. Losses at the gene ends were 2 bases for V and 5 bases for J; bases not matched to a gene: 6. CDR3 residues: CASSQNQGVNEQYF. In nucleotides, the CDR3 is TGTGCCAGCAGCCAAAATCAGGGGGTCAACGAGCAGTACTTC.

This clonotype was detected ten times or more. J is TRBJ2-7 and V is TRBV2; 7 bases match TRBD1. CDR3 size: 12 residues. Germline V lookup: CDR1 SNHLY, CDR2 FYNNEI. V dropped 7 bases and J dropped 6; count of bases not matched to a gene: 6. CDR3: CASNRGLVEQYF. Here the CDR3 DNA reads TGTGCCAGCAATAGGGGGCTCGTCGAGCAGTACTTC.

This sequence joins TRBV20-1 and TRBJ2-7; possible D gene TRBD2, 6 bases. V shed 5 bases and J shed 4 bases, with 24 bases lying between them. There are 16 residues in the CDR3. CDR1 DFQATT and CDR2 SNEGSKA come from the germline V gene (reference sequence). CDR3 in amino acids: CSAGTQRSSYRYEQYF. The CDR3, as DNA: TGCAGTGCTGGGACTCAGAGGTCTAGCTATCGGTACGAGCAGTACTTC.

This clonotype has at least ten counts. This chain connects TRBV27 to TRBJ1-1; TRBD1 is a possible D gene (6 bases). The ends were cut back, 5 bases at V and 4 bases at J, with 11 bases in the middle. This CDR3 has 13 residues. Per germline, CDR1 MNHEY and CDR2 SMNVEV (reference sequence). The CDR3 reads CASSPGQPTEAFF. The CDR3 coding sequence is TGTGCCAGCAGTCCCGGACAGCCCACTGAAGCTTTCTTT.

The chain is built from TRBV28 and TRBJ2-2, with TRBD2 matching 11 bases. In germline, CDR1 is MDHEN, CDR2 SYDVKM. The CDR3 sequence is 17 residues long. V lost 8 bases to trimming and J lost 3 bases; unmatched junction nucleotides: 11. CDR3 amino acids: CASQSTSGRRYTGELFF. The CDR3 region has the DNA TGTGCCAGCCAAAGTACTAGCGGGAGACGTTACACCGGGGAGCTGTTTTTT.

This clonotype was counted only a few times. Here the CDR3 DNA reads TGTGCCAGCAGTCGCCAGCCCCGGACAGCAGTCACCGGGGAGCTGTTTTTT. It yields the protein CASSRQPRTAVTGELFF. The chain has TRBV6-1 and TRBJ2-2, with D maybe TRBD1 (6 bases). This CDR3 has 17 residues. The V gene lost 5 bases and the J gene lost 4 bases, with 20 bases spanning the gap. CDR1 is MNHNS and CDR2 is SASEGT in the germline V gene.

The chain uses TRBV27 and TRBJ1-6; TRBD1 agrees at 9 bases. The CDR3 covers 16 residues. Trimming removed 1 base from V and 9 bases from J; junction bases left unmatched: 7. From germline, CDR1 is MNHEY and CDR2 SMNVEV (reference sequence). CDR3 sequence: CASSLFTGGLGSPLHF. CDR3 sequence (DNA): TGTGCCAGCAGTTTATTCACAGGGGGCCTCGGTTCACCCCTCCACTTT.

This chain links TRBV6-1 with TRBJ2-7; 9 positions match TRBD1. The CDR3 contains 13 residues. Germline loops: CDR1 MNHNS, CDR2 SASEGT. Unmatched junction bases numbered 6, after V lost 6 bases and J lost 6 bases. CDR3 in amino acids: CASRDRGFGEQYF. Written as DNA, the CDR3 is TGTGCCAGCAGGGACAGGGGATTCGGCGAGCAGTACTTC.

This clonotype was seen only a few times. The chain couples TRBV5-1 to TRBJ1-1; a weak D match, TRBD1 (6 bases). The CDR3 runs 15 residues. With 0 bases removed from V and 0 bases from J, the gap between germline ends came to 9 bases. CDR1 and CDR2 from the germline V gene are SGHRS and YFSETQ. DNA for the CDR3: TGCGCCAGCAGCTTGGAGGACAGCCTGAACACTGAAGCTTTCTTT. This translates into CASSLEDSLNTEAFF.

This chain links TRBV6-1 with TRBJ1-1; D is uncertain. The ends were cut back, 6 bases at V and 2 bases at J, with 13 bases in the middle. Germline-derived CDR1 and CDR2 are MNHNS and SASEGT. This CDR3 is 14 amino acids long. The CDR3 region is CASRVNRANTEAFF. The CDR3 bases are TGTGCCAGCAGGGTAAATAGGGCTAACACTGAAGCTTTCTTT.

In its sample, this clonotype was seen a few times. This rearrangement joins TRBV6-1 to TRBJ1-1; D not resolved. This CDR3 comprises 14 residues. Germline V gene data show CDR1 as MNHNS and CDR2 as SASEGT. The V end was cut by 1 base, the J end by 1 base, with 7 bases between. The CDR3 coding sequence is TGTGCCAGCAGTGAAGGGATACCGAACACTGAAGCTTTCTTT. This gives the protein CASSEGIPNTEAFF.

The genes are TRBV24-1 and TRBJ1-2; TRBD1 matches 8 bases. Germline CDR1 KGHDR, CDR2 SFDVKD. This CDR3 is 13 amino acids long. Unmatched junction bases numbered 3, after V lost 6 bases and J lost 4 bases. CDR3 residues: CATSPGGGYGYTF. DNA for the CDR3: TGTGCCACCAGTCCAGGGGGCGGCTATGGCTACACCTTC.

Note on this clonotype: This sequence may be a read error, since a much larger clone differs from it by one base. This chain joins TRBV12-3 or TRBV12-4 and TRBJ2-5, with a possible D match to TRBD2 (6 bases). The CDR3 runs 15 residues. V lost 5 bases and J 4 bases, leaving 17 bases between the germline ends. CDR3 protein: CASSHSGVWGETQYF. CDR3 bases: TGTGCCAGCAGTCACTCGGGGGTTTGGGGAGAGACCCAGTACTTC.

This clonotype was picked up many times. The chain has TRBV29-1 and TRBJ1-1; D gene unclear. Trimming shortened V by 3 bases and J by 5 bases, and 13 bases separated the two germline ends. The CDR3 runs 13 residues. Germline V gene data show CDR1 as SQVTM and CDR2 as ANQGSEA. CDR3 sequence reads: CSVEFGSGTEAFF. CDR3 DNA: TGCAGCGTTGAGTTCGGATCGGGGACTGAAGCTTTCTTT.

V is TRBV7-8 and J is TRBJ1-2, with TRBD1 identical over 8 bases. The CDR3 consists of 16 residues. V gave up 2 bases and J gave up 6 bases; unmatched junction bases: 11. Germline V gives CDR1 SGHVS, CDR2 FQNEAQ. The CDR3 reads CASSLQLTGGFNGYTF. CDR3 nucleotide sequence: TGTGCCAGCAGCTTACAATTAACAGGGGGATTTAATGGCTACACCTTC.

This clonotype was observed a single time. No conserved phenylalanine or tryptophan ends this CDR3, so it is likely a read error. J is TRBJ1-5 and V is TRBV24-1; D remains unclear. Deletions cut 3 bases from V and 5 bases from J, with 7 bases between. CDR1 is KGHDR and CDR2 is SFDVKD in the germline V gene. The CDR3 is 13 residues long. The CDR3 loop is CATSDPQYQPQHL. As DNA, the CDR3 is TGTGCCACCAGTGATCCCCAGTATCAGCCCCAGCATTTG.

The chain has TRBV6-1 and TRBJ1-6, with TRBD1 identical over 9 bases. Germline lookup yields CDR1 MNHNS and CDR2 SASEGT. The J segment lost 7 bases and the V segment lost 7 bases, leaving 8 bases of the junction unmatched. The CDR3 loop spans 15 amino acids. In nucleotides, the CDR3 is TGTGCCAGCAAACCTCCGGGGACAGGGAATTCACCCCTCCACTTT. As protein: CASKPPGTGNSPLHF.

This clonotype was counted only a few times. The rearrangement joins TRBV11-1 to TRBJ2-1, with 8 bases fitting TRBD1. This CDR3 contains 14 residues. Germline trimming cut 5 bases from V and 4 bases from J; bases unmatched to any gene: 4. Germline V lookup: CDR1 SGHAT, CDR2 FQDESV (reference sequence). CDR3 loop: CASSLGTGYNEQFF. The DNA of the CDR3 is TGTGCCAGCAGCCTTGGGACAGGTTACAATGAGCAGTTCTTC.

This clonotype was picked up many times. The CDR3 DNA reads TGTGCCAGCAGTTACTCGGACTCCGAGGGCGGCTACACCTTC. It specifies CASSYSDSEGGYTF. The rearrangement uses TRBV6-5 and TRBJ1-2; D unclear. V lost 0 bases and J lost 8, with 13 bases in between. The germline V gene encodes CDR1 MNHEY and CDR2 SVGAGI. This CDR3 spans 14 amino acids.